This entry lists 29 T cell receptor beta chains sequenced from one sample in a study of blood T cell repertoires in COVID-19. Clones were read by immunoSEQ multiplex PCR, and TCRdb kept only the in-frame ones, dropping some. Of about 160,000 clones in the sample, 80% to 90% were seen once. The source material was peripheral blood. The source is a woman aged 60-75 years who had recovered from COVID-19.

The chain joins TRBV28 to TRBJ1-6, with TRBD1 matching 7 bases. Per germline, CDR1 MDHEN and CDR2 SYDVKM. V shed 7 bases, J shed 9 bases, and the junction held 15 bases outside the gene matches. The CDR3 extends over 16 amino acids. The CDR3 DNA is TGTGCCAGCACCGGGGAAGCAGGGGGTAGGGGTTCACCCCTCCACTTT. Residues: CASTGEAGGRGSPLHF.

J is TRBJ1-2 and V is TRBV7-2; TRBD1 might be the D (6 bases). There are 15 residues in the CDR3. The germline V gene encodes CDR1 SGHTA and CDR2 FQGNSA. V lost 0 bases to trimming and J lost 5 bases, with 13 bases between them. DNA of the CDR3: TGTGCCAGCAGCTTAGCGGGGCAGGGGTTATATGGCTACACCTTC. It is translated as CASSLAGQGLYGYTF. The variable domain in full, with the rest retrieved from reference TRBV7-2 and TRBJ1-2, is GAGVSQSPSNKVTEKGKDVELRCDPISGHTALYWYRQSLGQGLEFLIYFQGNSAPDKSGLPSDRFSAERTGGSVSTLTIQRTQQEDSAVYLCASSLAGQGLYGYTFGSGTRLTVV.

The chain carries TRBV5-1 and TRBJ1-1; TRBD1 matches at 8 bases. From germline, CDR1 is SGHRS and CDR2 YFSETQ. The CDR3 has 14 amino acids. V dropped 5 bases and J dropped 1; count of bases not matched to a gene: 4. Here the CDR3 DNA reads TGCGCCAGCAGTCCGGACAGGGAGAACACTGAAGCTTTCTTT. It translates to CASSPDRENTEAFF.

The genes are TRBV5-1 and TRBJ2-7; TRBD1 agrees at 8 bases. Germline CDR1 is SGHRS and CDR2 is YFSETQ. The trim removed 4 bases at V and 3 bases at J, leaving 6 bases unmatched. The CDR3 consists of 14 residues. CDR3 sequence reads: CASSNLGQGYEQYF. The CDR3 region has the DNA TGCGCCAGCAGCAACCTTGGACAGGGCTACGAGCAGTACTTC.

As to this clone: The sample carries other DNA sequences with the same CDR3. This chain joins TRBV7-3 and TRBJ2-1, with 9 bases lining up with TRBD2. Germline-derived CDR1 and CDR2 are SGHTA and FQGTGA. V lost 6 bases, J lost 3 bases, and 3 bases stayed unmatched. The CDR3 length is 14 residues. CDR3 sequence: CASSRAGGYNEQFF. In DNA form, the CDR3 reads TGTGCCAGCAGTCGAGCGGGGGGCTACAATGAGCAGTTCTTC.

The sample holds one count of this clone. The rearrangement uses TRBV19 and TRBJ1-5; D is unclear. Germline V gives CDR1 LNHDA, CDR2 SQIVND (reference sequence). This CDR3 has 14 amino acids. V shed 2 bases and J shed 3 bases, with 8 bases lying between them. CDR3 residues: CASSIIPFNQPQHF. The CDR3 region has the DNA TGTGCCAGTAGTATAATCCCTTTCAATCAGCCCCAGCATTTT. The full variable domain, completed using reference TRBV19 and TRBJ1-5, is DGGITQSPKYLFRKEGQNVTLSCEQNLNHDAMYWYRQDPGQGLRLIYYSQIVNDFQKGDIAEGYSVSREKKESFPLTVTSAQKNPTAFYLCASSIIPFNQPQHFGDGTRLSIL.

This sequence joins TRBV5-1 and TRBJ2-7; D is possibly TRBD1 (5 bases). The CDR3 covers 14 residues. The V and J ends lost 1 base and 1 base respectively, with 9 bases between them. Germline-derived CDR1 and CDR2 are SGHRS and YFSETQ. CDR3 loop: CASSLTGISYEQYF. The CDR3 coding sequence is TGCGCCAGCAGCTTGACAGGTATTTCCTACGAGCAGTACTTC. Variable domain in full (rest from reference TRBV5-1 and TRBJ2-7): KAGVTQTPRYLIKTRGQQVTLSCSPISGHRSVSWYQQTPGQGLQFLFEYFSETQRNKGNFPGRFSGRQFSNSRSEMNVSTLELGDSALYLCASSLTGISYEQYFGPGTRLTVT.

The chain has TRBV19 and TRBJ1-1, with TRBD1 matching over 8 bases. Germline assignment: CDR1 LNHDA and CDR2 SQIVND (reference sequence). Trimming removed 3 bases from V and 6 bases from J; junction bases left unmatched: 6. The CDR3 runs 14 residues. CDR3 bases: TGTGCCAGTAGTATGATGACAGGGGCCCCTGAAGCTTTCTTT. Its translation: CASSMMTGAPEAFF.

The rearrangement uses TRBV19 and TRBJ2-5, with 7 positions matching TRBD2. The CDR3 length is 17 residues. CDR1 and CDR2 (germline): LNHDA, SQIVND (reference sequence). The V segment lost 3 bases and the J segment 5 bases; nucleotides outside the gene matches: 15. The CDR3 DNA reads as TGTGCCAGTAGTATTTCCCTTTCGACTAGCTTAGGGGAGACCCAGTACTTC. Protein product: CASSISLSTSLGETQYF.

V and J are TRBV3-1 (or the pseudogene TRBV3-2) and TRBJ2-1, with TRBD1 matching 9 bases. The CDR3 extends over 15 amino acids. Germline loops: CDR1 LGHDT, CDR2 YNNKEL (reference sequence). V shed 5 bases, J shed 1 base, and the junction held 3 bases outside the gene matches. CDR3 coding DNA: TGTGCCAGCAGCGCCGGGACAGGGTCCTACAATGAGCAGTTCTTC. Translating gives CASSAGTGSYNEQFF.

The chain links TRBV10-2 to TRBJ1-1; D is unresolved. The CDR3 totals 11 residues. Germline CDR1 reads WSHSY; CDR2 reads SAAADI. The V end was cut by 8 bases, the J end by 10 bases, with 14 bases between. For the CDR3, the DNA is TGCGCCAGCGGAAGTAGCCGCCCAGCTTTCTTT. Translation gives CASGSSRPAFF.

The chain couples TRBV6-5 to TRBJ1-6; 8 positions match TRBD1. Trimming at V came to 2 bases and at J to 10 bases, leaving 4 bases not matched to a gene. This CDR3 is 14 amino acids long. CDR1 MNHEY and CDR2 SVGAGI come from the germline V gene. In DNA form, the CDR3 reads TGTGCCAGCAGTTACGACAGGGGTGGGTCACCCCTCCACTTT. Translated: CASSYDRGGSPLHF.

V and J are TRBV5-6 and TRBJ2-6; 10 bases fit TRBD1. Trimming at V came to 6 bases and at J to 2 bases, leaving 11 bases not matched to a gene. CDR3 length: 18 residues. CDR1 and CDR2 from the germline V gene are SGHDT and YYEEEE. CDR3 in DNA: TGTGCCAGCATCGTAAACCGGGACAGGGGAACTGGGGCCAACGTCCTGACTTTC. Translated, it gives CASIVNRDRGTGANVLTF. The whole variable domain, filled in from reference TRBV5-6 and TRBJ2-6, reads DAGVTQSPTHLIKTRGQQVTLRCSPKSGHDTVSWYQQALGQGPQFIFQYYEEEERQRGNFPDRFSGHQFPNYSSELNVNALLLGDSALYLCASIVNRDRGTGANVLTFGAGSRLTVL.

The chain uses TRBV7-8 and TRBJ2-3; 11 bases are shared with TRBD1. V lost 1 base and J lost 6; bases outside the gene matches: 6. CDR1 and CDR2 from the germline V gene are SGHVS and FQNEAQ. CDR3 length equals 16 residues. The CDR3 bases are TGTGCCAGCAGCTTAGGGGGGACAGGGGGAGTCGATACGCAGTATTTT. As protein: CASSLGGTGGVDTQYF.

The V gene is TRBV20-1, the J gene TRBJ1-1; D is possibly TRBD1 (5 bases). Germline V gene data show CDR1 as DFQATT and CDR2 as SNEGSKA (reference sequence). The CDR3 runs to 10 residues. V lost 5 bases and J lost 9, with 10 bases in between. CDR3 amino acids: CSAGGVQAFF. CDR3 DNA: TGCAGTGCTGGGGGGGTCCAAGCTTTCTTT.

The chain joins TRBV29-1 to TRBJ2-3; a weak D match, TRBD2 (6 bases). Trimming stripped 3 bases from V and 1 base from J, with 11 bases between. This CDR3 contains 14 residues. Germline CDR1 SQVTM, CDR2 ANQGSEA. As DNA, the CDR3 is TGCAGCGTTGAGCTAGGAGGGGGCACAGATACGCAGTATTTT. Translating it yields CSVELGGGTDTQYF.

The V call is TRBV5-1, the J call TRBJ2-3, with 15 bases lining up with TRBD2. J was trimmed by 4 bases and V by 4 bases; bases with no gene match: 4. The CDR3 contains 16 residues. CDR1 is SGHRS, CDR2 YFSETQ, per germline. In nucleotides, the CDR3 is TGCGCCAGCAGCCCGGGACTAGCGGGGGGCTCAGATACGCAGTATTTT. Protein: CASSPGLAGGSDTQYF.

V and J are TRBV4-1 and TRBJ2-1; 15 nucleotides match TRBD2. Germline CDR1 reads MGHRA; CDR2 reads YSYEKL. CDR3 size: 18 residues. J gave up 6 bases and V 2 bases, and 8 bases lay outside the gene matches. CDR3 in DNA: TGCGCCAGCAGCCAAACGGGACTAGCGGGGGGTGGACGCAATGAGCAGTTCTTC. This gives the protein CASSQTGLAGGGRNEQFF.

This clone showed up just once. The chain recombines TRBV5-4 with TRBJ2-1, with 7 positions matching TRBD2. This CDR3 has 15 amino acids. J gave up 4 bases and V 7 bases, and 11 bases lay outside the gene matches. The germline CDR1 and CDR2 sequences are SGHNT and YYREEE (reference sequence). This CDR3 is CASQAGGGEYNEQFF. The CDR3 DNA follows: TGTGCCAGCCAAGCAGGCGGGGGAGAATACAATGAGCAGTTCTTC.

The chain is built from TRBV7-2 and TRBJ2-4, with TRBD2 identical over 9 bases. Germline trimming cut 3 bases from V and 6 bases from J; bases unmatched to any gene: 6. The CDR3 runs 15 residues. The V gene's germline CDR1 is SGHTA and CDR2 FQGNSA. CDR3 sequence (DNA): TGTGCCAGCAGCTTGGGCGGGGGGGCAGGAAACATTCAGTACTTC. Its translation: CASSLGGGAGNIQYF.

The V gene is TRBV24-1, the J gene TRBJ1-2; no clear D gene. The CDR3 totals 13 residues. Deletions cut 5 bases from V and 3 bases from J, with 9 bases between. Per the germline V gene, CDR1 is KGHDR and CDR2 is SFDVKD. This CDR3 is CATSVGGDYGYTF. The CDR3 nucleotides are TGTGCCACCAGTGTGGGCGGGGACTATGGCTACACCTTC.

This clone has only one observation. The genes are TRBV28 and TRBJ2-2; 9 bases match TRBD2. The germline V gene encodes CDR1 MDHEN and CDR2 SYDVKM. This CDR3 has 14 amino acids. CDR3 bases: TGTGCTATTAGCGGGGGATCGAACACCGGGGAGCTGTTTTTT. It yields the protein CAISGGSNTGELFF.

V usage is TRBV18 and J usage is TRBJ1-2; D remains unclear. Trimming took 2 bases from V and 4 from J, leaving 14 bases between them. This CDR3 has 15 amino acids. CDR1 and CDR2 (germline): KGHSH, LQKENI. The CDR3 here is CASSPGEVLVYGYTF. CDR3 nucleotide sequence: TGTGCCAGCTCACCAGGGGAGGTTCTGGTCTATGGCTACACCTTC.

The rearrangement joins TRBV21-1 to TRBJ1-1. TRBV21-1 is reported as a pseudogene. This CDR3 has 16 residues. The CDR3 here is CASSGRDRGGDTEAFF. The CDR3 DNA follows: TGTGCCAGCAGCGGACGGGACCGAGGCGGGGACACTGAAGCTTTCTTT.

The chain carries TRBV2 and TRBJ1-6; 12 bases are shared with TRBD1. Losses at the gene ends were 9 bases for V and 7 bases for J; bases not matched to a gene: 7. The CDR3 sequence is 15 residues long. Germline CDR1 is SNHLY and CDR2 is FYNNEI. CDR3 region: CASGGTGGWNSPLHF. In DNA form, the CDR3 reads TGTGCCAGTGGCGGGACAGGGGGCTGGAATTCACCCCTCCACTTT.

The rearrangement joins TRBV27 to TRBJ1-2; D uncertain. The V gene lost 5 bases and the J gene lost 4 bases, with 8 bases spanning the gap. The germline V gene has CDR1 MNHEY and CDR2 SMNVEV (reference sequence). This CDR3 is built from 12 residues. The CDR3 spells CASSRRGYGYTF. In DNA, the CDR3 is TGTGCCAGCAGTCGTCGGGGCTATGGCTACACCTTC.

This clone was recorded once. The V call is TRBV7-6, the J call TRBJ2-6; TRBD1 matches at 8 bases. This CDR3 has 18 residues. Trimming at V came to 1 base and at J to 0 bases, leaving 5 bases not matched to a gene. Germline values: CDR1 SGHVS, CDR2 FNYEAQ. The CDR3 loop is CASSLVRQGASGANVLTF. The CDR3 DNA reads as TGTGCCAGCAGCTTAGTACGGCAGGGGGCCTCTGGGGCCAACGTCCTGACTTTC.

The rearrangement links TRBV5-4 to TRBJ1-4; 7 bases fit TRBD1. CDR3 length: 13 amino acids. Per germline, CDR1 SGHNT and CDR2 YYREEE (reference sequence). V lost 1 base to trimming and J lost 7 bases; unmatched junction nucleotides: 1. The CDR3 here is CASSLQGVEKLFF. In nucleotides, the CDR3 is TGTGCCAGCAGCTTGCAGGGGGTTGAAAAACTGTTTTTT.

The V call is TRBV21-1, the J call TRBJ2-5; TRBD2 is the table's D call and was not checked against the DNA. TRBV21-1 is termed a pseudogene. This CDR3 is built from 13 residues. CDR3 residues: CARHGEGKETQYF. CDR3 sequence (DNA): TGTGCCAGACACGGCGAGGGCAAAGAGACCCAGTACTTC.